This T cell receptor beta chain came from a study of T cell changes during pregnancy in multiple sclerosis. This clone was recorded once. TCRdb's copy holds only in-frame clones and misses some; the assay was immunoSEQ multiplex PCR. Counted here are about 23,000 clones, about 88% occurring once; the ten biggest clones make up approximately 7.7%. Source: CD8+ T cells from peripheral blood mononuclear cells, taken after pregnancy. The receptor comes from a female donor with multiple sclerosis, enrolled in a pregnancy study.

The CDR3 here is CASSTQGWDYGYTF. CDR3 DNA: TGTGCCAGCAGCACACAGGGATGGGACTATGGCTACACCTTC. The chain combines TRBV5-6 with TRBJ1-2, with TRBD1 as a possible D gene (6 bases). The CDR3 length is 14 residues. From germline, CDR1 is SGHDT and CDR2 YYEEEE. The V and J ends lost 4 bases and 3 bases respectively, with 13 bases between them.